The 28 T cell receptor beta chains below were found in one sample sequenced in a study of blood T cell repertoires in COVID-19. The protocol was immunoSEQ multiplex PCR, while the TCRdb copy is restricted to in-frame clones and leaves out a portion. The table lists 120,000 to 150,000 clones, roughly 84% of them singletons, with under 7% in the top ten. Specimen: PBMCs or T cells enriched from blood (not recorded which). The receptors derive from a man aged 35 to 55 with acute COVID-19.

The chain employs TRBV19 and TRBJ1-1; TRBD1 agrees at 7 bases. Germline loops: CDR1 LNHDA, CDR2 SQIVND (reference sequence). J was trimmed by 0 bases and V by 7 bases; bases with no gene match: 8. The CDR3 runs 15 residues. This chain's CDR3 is CASNYGQEMNTEAFF. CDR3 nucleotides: TGTGCCAGTAATTACGGACAGGAGATGAACACTGAAGCTTTCTTT.

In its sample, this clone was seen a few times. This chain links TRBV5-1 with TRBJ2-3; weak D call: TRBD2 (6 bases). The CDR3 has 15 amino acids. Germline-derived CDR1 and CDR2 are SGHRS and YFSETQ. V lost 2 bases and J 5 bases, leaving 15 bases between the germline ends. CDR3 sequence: CASSLPSERVDTQYF. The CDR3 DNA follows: TGCGCCAGCAGCTTACCTAGCGAGCGTGTAGATACGCAGTATTTT.

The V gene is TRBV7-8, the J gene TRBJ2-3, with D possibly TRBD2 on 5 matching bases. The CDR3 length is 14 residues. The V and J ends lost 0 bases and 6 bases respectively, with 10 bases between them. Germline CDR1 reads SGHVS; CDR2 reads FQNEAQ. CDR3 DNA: TGTGCCAGCAGCTTAGCGAGGGAGCGGGATACGCAGTATTTT. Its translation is CASSLARERDTQYF.

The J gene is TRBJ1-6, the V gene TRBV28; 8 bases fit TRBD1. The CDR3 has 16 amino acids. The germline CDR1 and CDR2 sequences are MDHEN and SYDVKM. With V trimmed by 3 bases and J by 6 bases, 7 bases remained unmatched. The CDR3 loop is CASSLFGQGPNSPLHF. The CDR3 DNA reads TGTGCCAGCAGTTTGTTCGGACAGGGACCTAATTCACCCCTCCACTTT.

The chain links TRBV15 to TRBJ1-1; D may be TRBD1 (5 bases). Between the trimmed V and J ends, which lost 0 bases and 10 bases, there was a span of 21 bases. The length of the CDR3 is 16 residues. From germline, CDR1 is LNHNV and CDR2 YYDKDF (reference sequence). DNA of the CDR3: TGTGCCACCAGCAGAGATCCAAAAAACGGGGGACGTGTAGCTTTCTTT. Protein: CATSRDPKNGGRVAFF.

The CDR3 is CASSPDGGQGPDTQYF. The CDR3 DNA reads TGTGCCAGCAGCCCCGACGGGGGACAGGGCCCAGATACGCAGTATTTT. The chain uses TRBV5-4 and TRBJ2-3; TRBD1 matches at 9 bases. V lost 4 bases, J lost 4 bases, and 10 bases stayed unmatched. Germline lookup yields CDR1 SGHNT and CDR2 YYREEE (reference sequence). CDR3 length equals 16 residues.

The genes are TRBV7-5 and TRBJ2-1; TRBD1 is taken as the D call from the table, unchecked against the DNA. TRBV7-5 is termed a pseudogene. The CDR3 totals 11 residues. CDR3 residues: CVRSVRDRTFF. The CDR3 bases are TGTGTCAGAAGCGTGAGGGACAGAACGTTCTTC.

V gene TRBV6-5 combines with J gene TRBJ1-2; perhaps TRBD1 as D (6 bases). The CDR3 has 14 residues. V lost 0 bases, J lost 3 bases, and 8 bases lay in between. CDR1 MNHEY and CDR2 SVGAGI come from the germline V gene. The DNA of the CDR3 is TGTGCCAGCAGTTACTCAGCAGGGGACTATGGCTACACCTTC. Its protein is CASSYSAGDYGYTF.

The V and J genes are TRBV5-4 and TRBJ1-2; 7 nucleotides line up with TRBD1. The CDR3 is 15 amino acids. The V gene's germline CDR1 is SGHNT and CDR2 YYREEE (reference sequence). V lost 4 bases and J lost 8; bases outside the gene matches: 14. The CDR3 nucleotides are TGTGCCAGCAGCCTAAAGACAGGGAATCAAGGGGGCTACACCTTC. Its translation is CASSLKTGNQGGYTF.

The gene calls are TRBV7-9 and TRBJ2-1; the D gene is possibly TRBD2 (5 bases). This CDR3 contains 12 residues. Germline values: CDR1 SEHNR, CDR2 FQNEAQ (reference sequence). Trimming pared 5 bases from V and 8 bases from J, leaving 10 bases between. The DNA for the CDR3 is TGTGCCAGCAGCCTTAGCGTAGATGAGCAGTTCTTC. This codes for CASSLSVDEQFF.

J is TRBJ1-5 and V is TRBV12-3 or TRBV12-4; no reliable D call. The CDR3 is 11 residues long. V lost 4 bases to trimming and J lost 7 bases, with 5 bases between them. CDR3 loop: CASSSGQPQHF. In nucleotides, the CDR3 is TGTGCCAGCAGTTCCGGGCAGCCCCAGCATTTT.

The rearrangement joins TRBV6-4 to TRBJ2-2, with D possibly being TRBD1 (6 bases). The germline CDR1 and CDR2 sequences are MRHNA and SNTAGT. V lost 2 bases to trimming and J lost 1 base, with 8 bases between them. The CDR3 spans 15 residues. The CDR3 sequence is CASSDNRVNTGELFF. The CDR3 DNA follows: TGTGCCAGCAGTGACAACAGGGTGAACACCGGGGAGCTGTTTTTT.

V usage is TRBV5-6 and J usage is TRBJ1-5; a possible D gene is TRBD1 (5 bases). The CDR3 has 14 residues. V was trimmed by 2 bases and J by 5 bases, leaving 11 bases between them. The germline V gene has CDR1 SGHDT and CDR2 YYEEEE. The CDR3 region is CASSFMRGDQPQHF. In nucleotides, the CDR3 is TGTGCCAGCAGCTTTATGCGGGGCGATCAGCCCCAGCATTTT.

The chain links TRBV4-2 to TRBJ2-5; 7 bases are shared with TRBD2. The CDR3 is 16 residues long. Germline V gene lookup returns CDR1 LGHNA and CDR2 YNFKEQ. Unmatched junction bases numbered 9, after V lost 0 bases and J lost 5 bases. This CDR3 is CASSQERTAAGETQYF. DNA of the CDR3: TGTGCCAGCAGCCAAGAAAGGACGGCAGCGGGGGAGACCCAGTACTTC.

The CDR3 region has the DNA TGTGCCAGCAGCCAAGAGGAGGGGTTTGGTAATTCACCCCTCCACTTT. It encodes CASSQEEGFGNSPLHF. The chain carries TRBV3-1 (or the pseudogene TRBV3-2) and TRBJ1-6, with D perhaps TRBD1 (5 bases). Germline V lookup: CDR1 LGHDT, CDR2 YNNKEL (reference sequence). Trimming took off 0 bases at V and 6 bases at J, with 12 bases between the two ends. The CDR3 runs to 16 residues.

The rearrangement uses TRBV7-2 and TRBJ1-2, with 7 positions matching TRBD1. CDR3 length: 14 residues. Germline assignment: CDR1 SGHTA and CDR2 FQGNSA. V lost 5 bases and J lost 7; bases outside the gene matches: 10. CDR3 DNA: TGTGCCAGCAGCCGGACAACACAGGGGAGTGGCTACACCTTC. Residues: CASSRTTQGSGYTF.

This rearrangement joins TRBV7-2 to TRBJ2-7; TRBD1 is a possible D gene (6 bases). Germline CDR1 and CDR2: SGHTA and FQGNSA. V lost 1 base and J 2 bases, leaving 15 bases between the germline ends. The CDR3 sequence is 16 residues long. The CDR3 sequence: CASSLVGGVSPYEQYF. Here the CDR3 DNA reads TGTGCCAGCAGCTTAGTTGGGGGCGTTTCCCCCTACGAGCAGTACTTC.

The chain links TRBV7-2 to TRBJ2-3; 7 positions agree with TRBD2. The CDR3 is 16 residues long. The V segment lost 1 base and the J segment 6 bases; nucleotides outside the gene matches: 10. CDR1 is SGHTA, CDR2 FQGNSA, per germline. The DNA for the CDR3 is TGTGCCAGCAGCTTAGTGGGGGGGAGGGAGACCGATACGCAGTATTTT. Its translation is CASSLVGGRETDTQYF.

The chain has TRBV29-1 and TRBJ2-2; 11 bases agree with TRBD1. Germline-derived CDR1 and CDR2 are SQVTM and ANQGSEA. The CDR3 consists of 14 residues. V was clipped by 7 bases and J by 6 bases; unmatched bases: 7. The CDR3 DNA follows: TGCAGCGCCCGGACAGGGGGCCGGTCCGGGGAGCTGTTTTTT. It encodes CSARTGGRSGELFF.

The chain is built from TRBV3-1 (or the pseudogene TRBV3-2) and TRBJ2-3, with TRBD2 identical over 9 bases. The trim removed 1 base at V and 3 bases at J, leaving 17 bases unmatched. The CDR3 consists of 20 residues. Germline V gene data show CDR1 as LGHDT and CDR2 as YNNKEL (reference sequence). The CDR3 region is CASSQVLSGGLTLGTDTQYF. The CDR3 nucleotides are TGTGCCAGCAGCCAAGTGCTAAGCGGGGGGCTCACCTTGGGAACAGATACGCAGTATTTT.

The CDR3 loop reads CASSFTTGLAESYNEQFF. The CDR3 nucleotides are TGCGCCAGCAGCTTTACGACCGGACTAGCGGAGTCCTACAATGAGCAGTTCTTC. This sequence joins TRBV5-1 and TRBJ2-1; TRBD2 matches at 10 bases. The CDR3 is 18 residues long. The J segment lost 1 base and the V segment lost 2 bases, leaving 9 bases of the junction unmatched. The V gene's germline CDR1 is SGHRS and CDR2 YFSETQ.

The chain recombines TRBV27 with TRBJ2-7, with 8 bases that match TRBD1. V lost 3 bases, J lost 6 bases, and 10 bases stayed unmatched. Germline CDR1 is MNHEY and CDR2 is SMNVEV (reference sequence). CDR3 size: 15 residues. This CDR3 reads CASSFTGTGASEQYF. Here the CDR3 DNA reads TGTGCCAGCAGTTTTACCGGGACAGGAGCCAGCGAGCAGTACTTC.

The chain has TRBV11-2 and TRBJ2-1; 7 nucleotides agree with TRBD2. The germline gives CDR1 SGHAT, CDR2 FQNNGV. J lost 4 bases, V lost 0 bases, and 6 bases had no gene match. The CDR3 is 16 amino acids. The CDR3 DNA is TGTGCCAGCAGCTTAGACCCGGGAGGTTTATACAATGAGCAGTTCTTC. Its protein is CASSLDPGGLYNEQFF.

In DNA, the CDR3 is TGCGCCAGCAGCCAAGACCACGGACAGGGGAGGCAGCCCCAGCATTTT. Its protein is CASSQDHGQGRQPQHF. The gene calls are TRBV4-1 and TRBJ1-5; the match to TRBD1 covers 9 bases. The CDR3 has 16 residues. Germline-derived CDR1 and CDR2 are MGHRA and YSYEKL. J lost 7 bases, V lost 0 bases, and 7 bases had no gene match.

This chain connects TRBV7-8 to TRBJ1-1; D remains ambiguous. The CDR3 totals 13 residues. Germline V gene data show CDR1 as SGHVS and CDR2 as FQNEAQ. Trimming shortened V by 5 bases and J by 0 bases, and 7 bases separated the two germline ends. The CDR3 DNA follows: TGTGCCAGCAGCGCTCAGGTGAACACTGAAGCTTTCTTT. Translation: CASSAQVNTEAFF.

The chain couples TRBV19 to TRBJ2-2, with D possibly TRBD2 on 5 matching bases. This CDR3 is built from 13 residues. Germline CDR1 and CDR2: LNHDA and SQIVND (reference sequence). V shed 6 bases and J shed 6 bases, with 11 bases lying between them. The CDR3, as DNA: TGTGCCAGTAGACAGATCGGGGCCGGGGAGCTGTTTTTT. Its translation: CASRQIGAGELFF.

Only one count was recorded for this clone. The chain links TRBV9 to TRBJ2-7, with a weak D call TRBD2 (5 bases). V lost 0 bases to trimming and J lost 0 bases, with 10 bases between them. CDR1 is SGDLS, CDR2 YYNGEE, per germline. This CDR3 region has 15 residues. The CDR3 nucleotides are TGTGCCAGCAGCGTAGACAGCGGAAGCTCCTACGAGCAGTACTTC. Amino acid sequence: CASSVDSGSSYEQYF.

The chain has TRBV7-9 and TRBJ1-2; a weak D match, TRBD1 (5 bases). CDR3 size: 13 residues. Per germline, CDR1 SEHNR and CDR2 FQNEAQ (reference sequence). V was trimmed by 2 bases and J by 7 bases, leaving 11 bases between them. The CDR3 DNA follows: TGTGCCAGCAGCTTACAGGGATTGGGTGGCTACACCTTC. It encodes CASSLQGLGGYTF.